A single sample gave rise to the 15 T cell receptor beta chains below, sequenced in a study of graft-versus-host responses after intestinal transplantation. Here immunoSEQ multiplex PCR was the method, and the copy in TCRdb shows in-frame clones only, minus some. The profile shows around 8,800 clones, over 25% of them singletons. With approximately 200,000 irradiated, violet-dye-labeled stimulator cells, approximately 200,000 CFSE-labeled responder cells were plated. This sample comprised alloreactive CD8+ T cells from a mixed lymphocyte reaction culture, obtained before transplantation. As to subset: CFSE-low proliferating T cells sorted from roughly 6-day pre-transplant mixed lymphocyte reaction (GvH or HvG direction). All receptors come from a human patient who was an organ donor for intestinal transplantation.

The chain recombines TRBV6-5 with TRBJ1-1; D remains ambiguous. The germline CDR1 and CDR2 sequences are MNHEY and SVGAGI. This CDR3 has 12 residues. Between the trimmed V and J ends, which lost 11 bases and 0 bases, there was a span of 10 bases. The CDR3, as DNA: TGTGCCGGACTAGACTTGAACACTGAAGCTTTCTTT. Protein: CAGLDLNTEAFF.

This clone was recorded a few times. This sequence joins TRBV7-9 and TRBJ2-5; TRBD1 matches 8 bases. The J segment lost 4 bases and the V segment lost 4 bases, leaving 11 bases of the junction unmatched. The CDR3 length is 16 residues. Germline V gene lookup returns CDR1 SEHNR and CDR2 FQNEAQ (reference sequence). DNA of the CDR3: TGTGCCAGCAGCTCGAGACAGGGGATGGTCGGAGAGACCCAGTACTTC. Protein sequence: CASSSRQGMVGETQYF.

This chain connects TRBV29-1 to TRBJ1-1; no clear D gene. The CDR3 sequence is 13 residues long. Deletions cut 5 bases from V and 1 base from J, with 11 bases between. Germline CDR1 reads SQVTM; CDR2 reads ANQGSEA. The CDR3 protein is CSVLEGANTEAFF. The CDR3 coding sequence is TGCAGCGTTCTCGAGGGTGCGAACACTGAAGCTTTCTTT.

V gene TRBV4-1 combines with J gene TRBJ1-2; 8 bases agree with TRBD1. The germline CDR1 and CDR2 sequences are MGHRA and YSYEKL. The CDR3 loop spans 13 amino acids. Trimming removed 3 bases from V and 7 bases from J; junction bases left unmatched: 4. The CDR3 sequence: CASSHVDRAGYTF. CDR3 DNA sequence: TGCGCCAGCAGCCACGTGGACAGGGCTGGCTACACCTTC.

The CDR3 coding sequence is TGTGCCAGCCACCGCCCGCGGGGGCTCTACAATGAGCAGTTCTTC. Protein: CASHRPRGLYNEQFF. This chain links TRBV2 with TRBJ2-1, with a possible D match to TRBD2 (7 bases). V was trimmed by 8 bases and J by 3 bases, leaving 17 bases between them. CDR3 length: 15 residues. Germline values: CDR1 SNHLY, CDR2 FYNNEI.

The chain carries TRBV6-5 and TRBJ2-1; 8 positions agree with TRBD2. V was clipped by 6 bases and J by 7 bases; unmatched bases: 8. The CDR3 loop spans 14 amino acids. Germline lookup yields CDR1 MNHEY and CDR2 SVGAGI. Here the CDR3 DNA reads TGTGCCAGCAGGACTAGCGCCGGGGGAAATGAGCAGTTCTTC. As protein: CASRTSAGGNEQFF.

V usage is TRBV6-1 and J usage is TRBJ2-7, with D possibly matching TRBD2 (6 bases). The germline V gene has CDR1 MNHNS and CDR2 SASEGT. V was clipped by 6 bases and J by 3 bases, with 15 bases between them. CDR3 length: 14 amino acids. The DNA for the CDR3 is TGTGCCAGCAGCTACGGGACTCCTAACTACGAGCAGTACTTC. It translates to CASSYGTPNYEQYF.

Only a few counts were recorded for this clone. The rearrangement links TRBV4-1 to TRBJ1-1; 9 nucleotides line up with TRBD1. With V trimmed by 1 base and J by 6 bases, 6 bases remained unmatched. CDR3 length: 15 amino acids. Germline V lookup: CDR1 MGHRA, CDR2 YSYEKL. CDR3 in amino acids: CASSQGTGVWAEAFF. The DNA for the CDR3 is TGCGCCAGCAGCCAAGGGACAGGGGTTTGGGCTGAAGCTTTCTTT.

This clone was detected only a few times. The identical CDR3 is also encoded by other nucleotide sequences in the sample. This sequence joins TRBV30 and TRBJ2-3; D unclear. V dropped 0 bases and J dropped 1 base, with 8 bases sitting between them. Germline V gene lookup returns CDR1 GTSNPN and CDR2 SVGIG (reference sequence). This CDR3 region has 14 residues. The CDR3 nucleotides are TGTGCCTGGAGTGTGGTGGTTGGCACAGATACGCAGTATTTT. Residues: CAWSVVVGTDTQYF.

This CDR3 is CASSLVGGTGYTYEQYF. The CDR3 DNA is TGTGCCAGCAGCTTAGTTGGTGGCACAGGGTACACCTACGAGCAGTACTTC. The V gene is TRBV11-2, the J gene TRBJ2-7, with D possibly being TRBD1 (6 bases). Germline loops: CDR1 SGHAT, CDR2 FQNNGV. Trimming pared 1 base from V and 2 bases from J, leaving 18 bases between. The CDR3 is made up of 17 amino acids.

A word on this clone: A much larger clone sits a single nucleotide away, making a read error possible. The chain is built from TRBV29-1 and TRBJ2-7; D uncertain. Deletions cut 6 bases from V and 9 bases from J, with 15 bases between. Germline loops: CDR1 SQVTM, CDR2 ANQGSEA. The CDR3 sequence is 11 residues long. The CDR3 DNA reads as TGCAGCGTAGACGACGGCCTCGGGCAGTACTTC. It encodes CSVDDGLGQYF.

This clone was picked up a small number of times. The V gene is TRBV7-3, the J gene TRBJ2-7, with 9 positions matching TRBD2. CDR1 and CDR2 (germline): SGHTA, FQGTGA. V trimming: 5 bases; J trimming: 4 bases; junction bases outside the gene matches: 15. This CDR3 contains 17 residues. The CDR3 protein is CASSEKYSGSVFYEQYF. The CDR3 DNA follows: TGTGCCAGCAGCGAGAAATATAGCGGGAGTGTCTTTTACGAGCAGTACTTC.

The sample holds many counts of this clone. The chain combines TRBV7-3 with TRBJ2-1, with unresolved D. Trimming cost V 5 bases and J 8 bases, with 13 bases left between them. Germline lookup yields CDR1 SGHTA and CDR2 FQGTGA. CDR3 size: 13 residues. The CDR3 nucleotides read TGTGCCAGCAGCCTTCTCCGTAGGGATGAGCAGTTCTTC. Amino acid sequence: CASSLLRRDEQFF.

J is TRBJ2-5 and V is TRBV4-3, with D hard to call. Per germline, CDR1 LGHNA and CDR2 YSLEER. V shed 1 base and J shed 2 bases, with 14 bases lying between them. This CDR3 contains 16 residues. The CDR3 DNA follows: TGCGCCAGCAGCCAAGTATGGCAGTTGGGGCAAGAGACCCAGTACTTC. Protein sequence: CASSQVWQLGQETQYF.

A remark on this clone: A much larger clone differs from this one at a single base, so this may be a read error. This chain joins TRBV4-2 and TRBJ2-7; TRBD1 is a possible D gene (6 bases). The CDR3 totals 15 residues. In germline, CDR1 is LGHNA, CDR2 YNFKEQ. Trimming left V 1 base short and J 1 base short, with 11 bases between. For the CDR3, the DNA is TGTGCCAGCAGCCAAGTTCCCCAGGGGTCCTACGAGCAGTACTTC. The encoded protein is CASSQVPQGSYEQYF.